Shown below are 19 T cell receptor beta chains from a single sample sequenced in a study of cytomegalovirus exposure and HLA in healthy donors (dated by TCRdb to 2015 to 2018). Library preparation used the immunoSEQ multiplex PCR assay. For the multiplex PCR, a mixture combining 60 forward primers for TCR Vbeta segments and 13 reverse primers for TCR Jbeta segments was used. The immuneACCESS repertoire file appears here via TCRdb, limited to in-frame rearrangements. These files lack a portion of the clones; in checked studies, under half of the deficit traces to unresolved V genes, and the cause of the others is not known. The sample table lists approximately 160,000 clones, around 80% of them with a count of one. Of the sample, approximately 3.4% is held by the ten largest clones. The material sequenced was PBMCs. The source of these receptors is a woman aged 45-65 years in good health and CMV-seropositive.

The rearrangement uses TRBV18 and TRBJ2-5; no firm D call. Germline V gives CDR1 KGHSH, CDR2 LQKENI. Deletions cut 3 bases from V and 4 bases from J, with 12 bases between. This CDR3 spans 14 amino acids. The CDR3 spells CASSPKVPGETQYF. CDR3 in DNA: TGTGCCAGCTCACCTAAGGTCCCGGGAGAGACCCAGTACTTC.

On this clone itself: The junction differs from germline at one of its ends, possibly a read error. The CDR3 is CASSPSGRGSGANGLTF. The CDR3 bases are TGTGCCAGCAGCCCTTCGGGGAGGGGATCTGGGGCCAACGGCCTGACTTTC. The chain is built from TRBV7-8 and TRBJ2-6, with TRBD2 matching over 7 bases. The CDR3 sequence is 17 residues long. CDR1 is SGHVS and CDR2 is FQNEAQ in the germline V gene.

The gene calls are TRBV7-2 and TRBJ1-2; D gene ambiguous. The V gene lost 5 bases and the J gene lost 8 bases, with 24 bases spanning the gap. The V gene's germline CDR1 is SGHTA and CDR2 FQGNSA. The CDR3 extends over 16 amino acids. The CDR3 DNA reads as TGTGCCAGCAGCACAGAACCCGACACCGGTTATTACGGCTACACCTTC. It translates to CASSTEPDTGYYGYTF.

The rearrangement uses TRBV5-1 and TRBJ1-3; D possibly corresponds to TRBD1 (5 bases). The CDR3 loop spans 15 amino acids. Trimming stripped 0 bases from V and 4 bases from J, with 11 bases between. The germline CDR1 and CDR2 sequences are SGHRS and YFSETQ. CDR3 DNA sequence: TGCGCCAGCAGCTTGGTATCAGGGCAGGGAAACACCATATATTTT. Protein product: CASSLVSGQGNTIYF.

The rearrangement uses TRBV5-5 and TRBJ2-2; possible D gene TRBD2, 6 bases. Germline V gene lookup returns CDR1 SGHKS and CDR2 YYEKEE (reference sequence). V gave up 3 bases and J gave up 4 bases, with 10 bases separating them. This CDR3 is built from 14 residues. CDR3 bases: TGTGCCAGCAGCTCTGGAGCGGGCACCGGGGAGCTGTTTTTT. Its translation is CASSSGAGTGELFF.

This clone appeared a single time. The chain uses TRBV6-5 and TRBJ1-2; the D gene is possibly TRBD1 (5 bases). V was shortened by 8 bases and J by 0 bases, with 10 bases between the two germline ends. The CDR3 covers 13 residues. CDR1 and CDR2 (germline): MNHEY, SVGAGI. CDR3 sequence: CASGGVPNYGYTF. In nucleotides, the CDR3 is TGTGCCAGCGGGGGGGTCCCTAACTATGGCTACACCTTC.

This chain joins TRBV6-6 and TRBJ2-1, with TRBD2 identical over 7 bases. CDR3 length equals 14 residues. V shed 7 bases and J 6 bases; nucleotides not matched to a gene: 9. Germline-derived CDR1 and CDR2 are MNHNY and SVGAGI (reference sequence). The CDR3 region is CASIEEGGANEQFF. The CDR3 DNA sequence: TGTGCCAGCATCGAAGAGGGAGGGGCCAATGAGCAGTTCTTC.

This clone was observed a single time. The chain carries TRBV2 and TRBJ1-5, with 8 positions matching TRBD1. Trimming at V came to 6 bases and at J to 5 bases, leaving 6 bases not matched to a gene. Germline V lookup: CDR1 SNHLY, CDR2 FYNNEI. The CDR3 sequence is 14 residues long. DNA of the CDR3: TGTGCCAGCAGGGGGACAGGAGAGTATCAGCCCCAGCATTTT. Its protein product is CASRGTGEYQPQHF.

The chain combines TRBV6-5 with TRBJ2-1, with TRBD1 identical over 8 bases. V lost 0 bases and J lost 8; bases outside the gene matches: 3. Germline assignment: CDR1 MNHEY and CDR2 SVGAGI. The CDR3 extends over 14 amino acids. CDR3 region: CASSYSDRVHEQFF. In DNA form, the CDR3 reads TGTGCCAGCAGTTACTCGGACAGGGTCCATGAGCAGTTCTTC.

The V gene is TRBV5-1, the J gene TRBJ2-7, with 7 bases matching TRBD1. Trimming cost V 0 bases and J 4 bases; bases outside gene matches: 7. The germline V gene encodes CDR1 SGHRS and CDR2 YFSETQ. CDR3 length equals 15 residues. CDR3 region: CASSLDQGVGYEQYF. CDR3 nucleotide sequence: TGCGCCAGCAGCTTGGATCAGGGGGTGGGTTACGAGCAGTACTTC.

The J gene is TRBJ2-7, the V gene TRBV29-1; no reliable D call. V was pared by 5 bases and J by 1 base, with 9 bases between. This CDR3 region has 12 residues. Germline V gene sequence: CDR1 SQVTM, CDR2 ANQGSEA. The CDR3 reads CSVSYSSYEQYF. The CDR3 nucleotides are TGCAGCGTTAGCTACTCTTCCTACGAGCAGTACTTC.

This sequence joins TRBV30 and TRBJ1-5; tentatively, D is TRBD1 (5 bases). Germline V gene data show CDR1 as GTSNPN and CDR2 as SVGIG (reference sequence). The V and J ends lost 3 bases and 4 bases respectively, with 13 bases between them. The CDR3 length is 14 residues. The CDR3 region has the DNA TGTGCCTGGAGCGCGGGGACCGATAATCAGCCCCAGCATTTT. This translates into CAWSAGTDNQPQHF.

J is TRBJ2-7 and V is TRBV11-2; TRBD1 agrees at 8 bases. This CDR3 is built from 14 residues. Per germline, CDR1 SGHAT and CDR2 FQNNGV. Trimming removed 1 base from V and 7 bases from J; junction bases left unmatched: 6. CDR3 sequence reads: CASSLGTGGREQYF. CDR3 sequence (DNA): TGTGCCAGCAGCTTAGGAACAGGGGGAAGGGAGCAGTACTTC. Full variable domain (outside the CDR3, taken from reference TRBV11-2 and TRBJ2-7): EAGVAQSPRYKIIEKRQSVAFWCNPISGHATLYWYQQILGQGPKLLIQFQNNGVVDDSQLPKDRFSAERLKGVDSTLKIQPAKLEDSAVYLCASSLGTGGREQYFGPGTRLTVT.

This clone was seen a few times. The chain recombines TRBV9 with TRBJ2-5; 7 bases fit TRBD1. J lost 2 bases, V lost 5 bases, and 9 bases had no gene match. The CDR3 spans 15 residues. The germline CDR1 and CDR2 sequences are SGDLS and YYNGEE. The CDR3 reads CASSGPRGIQETQYF. The CDR3 nucleotides are TGTGCCAGCAGTGGCCCCAGGGGGATTCAAGAGACCCAGTACTTC.

The chain is built from TRBV27 and TRBJ2-1; 7 bases are shared with TRBD2. V was pared by 4 bases and J by 0 bases, with 3 bases of the junction left unmatched. The CDR3 sequence is 15 residues long. CDR1 and CDR2 (germline): MNHEY, SMNVEV (reference sequence). The CDR3 region is CASSSGLDSYNEQFF. As DNA, the CDR3 is TGTGCCAGCAGTTCCGGACTAGACTCCTACAATGAGCAGTTCTTC.

V usage is TRBV7-9 and J usage is TRBJ2-2, with 10 nucleotides matching TRBD2. This CDR3 has 18 residues. Germline-derived CDR1 and CDR2 are SEHNR and FQNEAQ (reference sequence). V was pared by 4 bases and J by 1 base, with 9 bases of the junction left unmatched. CDR3 region: CASSSLDSGGKNTGELFF. CDR3 in DNA: TGTGCCAGCAGCTCTCTTGATAGCGGGGGGAAGAACACCGGGGAGCTGTTTTTT. Together with reference TRBV7-9 and TRBJ2-2, the CDR3 gives the full variable domain: DTGVSQNPRHKITKRGQNVTFRCDPISEHNRLYWYRQTLGQGPEFLTYFQNEAQLEKSRLLSDRFSAERPKGSFSTLEIQRTEQGDSAMYLCASSSLDSGGKNTGELFFGEGSRLTVL.

The rearrangement links TRBV19 to TRBJ2-5, with 7 bases matching TRBD1. V shed 0 bases, J shed 0 bases, and the junction held 7 bases outside the gene matches. Germline V gene data show CDR1 as LNHDA and CDR2 as SQIVND (reference sequence). The CDR3 length is 17 residues. CDR3 in amino acids: CASSIDLGRGYQETQYF. In DNA, the CDR3 is TGTGCCAGTAGTATAGATTTGGGCAGGGGGTACCAAGAGACCCAGTACTTC.

The CDR3 DNA sequence: TGTGCCAGCAGCTTGACAGGCCTGAGCTCCTACAATGAGCAGTTCTTC. This sequence encodes CASSLTGLSSYNEQFF. This chain connects TRBV5-6 to TRBJ2-1; D might be TRBD1 (5 bases). The germline V and J ends were trimmed by 1 base and 0 bases, with 11 bases remaining between them. Germline V gene sequence: CDR1 SGHDT, CDR2 YYEEEE. The CDR3 loop spans 16 amino acids.

J is TRBJ2-2 and V is TRBV5-4, with D unresolved. The CDR3 is 12 amino acids. Germline-derived CDR1 and CDR2 are SGHNT and YYREEE (reference sequence). V lost 5 bases to trimming and J lost 8 bases, with 10 bases between them. The CDR3 here is CASSPLKGELFF. DNA for the CDR3: TGTGCCAGCAGTCCACTCAAAGGGGAGCTGTTTTTT.